The next 18 T cell receptor beta chains were all read from a single sample in a study of Ad26.COV2.S vaccination and SARS-CoV-2 variants. Assay: immunoSEQ multiplex PCR; the TCRdb copy retains only in-frame clones and omits some. The table includes about 94,000 clones, 82% detected once. The sequencing used peripheral blood, collected after recovery from COVID-19. The receptors come from a human donor who had recovered from COVID-19.

The chain recombines TRBV18 with TRBJ2-3; 10 bases agree with TRBD1. Unmatched junction bases numbered 6, after V lost 4 bases and J lost 2 bases. The CDR3 runs to 16 residues. The germline gives CDR1 KGHSH, CDR2 LQKENI. Here the CDR3 reads CASSRQGARVTDTQYF. The CDR3 DNA reads as TGTGCCAGCTCACGACAGGGGGCTAGGGTCACAGATACGCAGTATTTT.

The gene calls are TRBV7-8 and TRBJ2-7; possible D gene TRBD1, 5 bases. Trimming shortened V by 0 bases and J by 2 bases, and 8 bases separated the two germline ends. The CDR3 is 14 amino acids. Germline CDR1 is SGHVS and CDR2 is FQNEAQ. The CDR3 region is CASSLARETYEQYF. The CDR3 DNA follows: TGTGCCAGCAGCTTAGCCAGGGAAACCTACGAGCAGTACTTC.

The chain employs TRBV5-1 and TRBJ2-1; no reliable D call. This CDR3 spans 14 amino acids. Germline CDR1 is SGHRS and CDR2 is YFSETQ. Trimming left V 4 bases short and J 6 bases short, with 14 bases between. CDR3 in DNA: TGCGCCAGCAGCGGAATCGTAGTACGCAATGAGCAGTTCTTC. It specifies CASSGIVVRNEQFF.

The chain joins TRBV4-3 to TRBJ2-2; D gene ambiguous. The V and J ends lost 1 base and 3 bases respectively, with 12 bases between them. Per germline, CDR1 LGHNA and CDR2 YSLEER. The CDR3 length is 16 residues. The CDR3 bases are TGCGCCAGCAGCCAAGCGGTGGGCCGAGACACCGGGGAGCTGTTTTTT. Translation: CASSQAVGRDTGELFF.

V gene TRBV27 combines with J gene TRBJ1-6; 7 bases align to TRBD1. The CDR3 contains 19 residues. Germline CDR1 and CDR2: MNHEY and SMNVEV (reference sequence). J gave up 1 base and V 8 bases, and 17 bases lay outside the gene matches. Written as DNA, the CDR3 is TGTGCCAGCTCACCCGAGTCTATCTTCAGGGGGTCCTATAATTCACCCCTCCACTTT. Protein product: CASSPESIFRGSYNSPLHF.

This clone was seen more than once but under ten times. The chain recombines TRBV6-5 with TRBJ2-7; TRBD2 is a possible D gene (5 bases). The CDR3 covers 13 residues. Germline CDR1 is MNHEY and CDR2 is SVGAGI. V lost 5 bases to trimming and J lost 7 bases, with 15 bases between them. For the CDR3, the DNA is TGTGCCAGCAGTCCGTCGAGGGCCTGGGAGCAGTACTTC. It translates to CASSPSRAWEQYF.

This clone was seen only a few times. This sequence joins TRBV19 and TRBJ1-2; the D is unclear. The CDR3 runs 13 residues. The germline V gene has CDR1 LNHDA and CDR2 SQIVND (reference sequence). V lost 4 bases, J lost 3 bases, and 9 bases lay in between. CDR3 region: CASSKGRDYGYTF. The CDR3 nucleotides read TGTGCCAGTAGTAAAGGCCGCGACTATGGCTACACCTTC.

The chain recombines TRBV10-3 with TRBJ1-1, with 7 bases that match TRBD1. V was clipped by 6 bases and J by 1 base; unmatched bases: 8. This CDR3 is built from 15 residues. Germline CDR1 ENHRY, CDR2 SYGVKD. CDR3 residues: CAISVIGQANTEAFF. The CDR3 DNA reads as TGTGCCATCAGCGTGATCGGACAGGCGAACACTGAAGCTTTCTTT.

J is TRBJ2-1 and V is TRBV7-2; D remains unclear. V gave up 2 bases and J gave up 3 bases, with 11 bases separating them. Germline values: CDR1 SGHTA, CDR2 FQGNSA. There are 15 residues in the CDR3. CDR3: CASSLTTYNYNEQFF. The CDR3 DNA is TGTGCCAGCAGCTTAACAACATACAACTACAATGAGCAGTTCTTC. The whole variable domain, filled in from reference TRBV7-2 and TRBJ2-1, reads GAGVSQSPSNKVTEKGKDVELRCDPISGHTALYWYRQSLGQGLEFLIYFQGNSAPDKSGLPSDRFSAERTGGSVSTLTIQRTQQEDSAVYLCASSLTTYNYNEQFFGPGTRLTVL.

The chain links TRBV5-8 to TRBJ1-6, with D uncertain. V was shortened by 2 bases and J by 7 bases, with 10 bases between the two germline ends. CDR1 and CDR2 from the germline V gene are SGHTS and YDEGEE. The CDR3 totals 14 residues. CDR3 protein: CASSFGIPNSPLHF. The CDR3 DNA sequence: TGTGCCAGCAGCTTCGGGATTCCAAATTCACCCCTCCACTTT. The full variable domain, its missing parts supplied by reference TRBV5-8 and TRBJ1-6, is EAGVTQSPTHLIKTRGQQATLRCSPISGHTSVYWYQQALGLGLQFLLWYDEGEERNRGNFPPRFSGRQFPNYSSELNVNALELEDSALYLCASSFGIPNSPLHFGNGTRLTVT.

This clone occurred a few times. This rearrangement joins TRBV5-4 to TRBJ1-4, with D perhaps TRBD1 (5 bases). Trimming removed 0 bases at V and 7 bases at J, with 7 bases between. The length of the CDR3 is 13 residues. Germline CDR1 is SGHNT and CDR2 is YYREEE (reference sequence). The CDR3 region is CASSLGGFEKLFF. The CDR3 DNA is TGTGCCAGCAGCTTGGGGGGCTTTGAAAAACTGTTTTTT.

The chain recombines TRBV29-1 with TRBJ2-2; possibly TRBD1 for D (6 bases). The CDR3 length is 13 residues. V lost 3 bases and J 3 bases, leaving 8 bases between the germline ends. Germline lookup yields CDR1 SQVTM and CDR2 ANQGSEA. The CDR3 spells CSVDGTYTGELFF. The CDR3 bases are TGCAGCGTTGATGGGACATACACCGGGGAGCTGTTTTTT.

The chain is built from TRBV19 and TRBJ1-1; weak D call: TRBD1 (6 bases). Germline V gene data show CDR1 as LNHDA and CDR2 as SQIVND (reference sequence). V lost 7 bases, J lost 11 bases, and 17 bases lay in between. This CDR3 region has 12 residues. The chain's CDR3 is CASMGGQFSAFF. DNA of the CDR3: TGTGCCAGTATGGGGGGGCAATTTTCGGCTTTCTTT.

The rearrangement joins TRBV27 to TRBJ2-7; TRBD2 agrees at 12 bases. Trimming at V came to 2 bases and at J to 6 bases, leaving 14 bases not matched to a gene. The CDR3 runs to 18 residues. The germline gives CDR1 MNHEY, CDR2 SMNVEV (reference sequence). The CDR3 sequence: CASSLRGSSGRVRGEQYF. For the CDR3, the DNA is TGTGCCAGCAGTTTACGAGGGTCTAGCGGGAGGGTCCGGGGCGAGCAGTACTTC.

This clone was seen just once. The chain couples TRBV7-9 to TRBJ1-4; D is unresolved. Looked up from germline, CDR1 is SEHNR and CDR2 is FQNEAQ (reference sequence). The V end lost 5 bases, the J end lost 11 bases, and 15 bases lay between the germline ends. The CDR3 has 13 amino acids. Here the CDR3 DNA reads TGTGCCAGCAGCACGGGCTTTAATGTGAAACTGTTTTTT. It is translated as CASSTGFNVKLFF.

This chain uses TRBV5-4 with TRBJ2-2, with 8 bases aligning to TRBD1. This CDR3 is built from 16 residues. Germline assignment: CDR1 SGHNT and CDR2 YYREEE (reference sequence). The J segment lost 5 bases and the V segment lost 4 bases, leaving 10 bases of the junction unmatched. CDR3 residues: CASSNLDRADTGELFF. CDR3 sequence (DNA): TGTGCCAGCAGCAATCTGGACAGGGCGGATACCGGGGAGCTGTTTTTT.

The rearrangement links TRBV10-1 to TRBJ2-3; D not certain. Germline loops: CDR1 WNHNN, CDR2 SYGVQD (reference sequence). The CDR3 runs 14 residues. Trimming cost V 6 bases and J 0 bases, with 10 bases left between them. Here the CDR3 DNA reads TGCGCCAGCAGGGGGTCAAGCAGCACAGATACGCAGTATTTT. It is translated as CASRGSSSTDTQYF.

The chain carries TRBV21-1 and TRBJ2-1; the table gives TRBD1 as D, unverified against the DNA. TRBV21-1 is described as a pseudogene. The CDR3 loop spans 15 amino acids. The CDR3 is CASSLRCGSYNEQFF. The CDR3 coding sequence is TGTGCCAGCAGCCTCAGGTGTGGGTCCTACAATGAGCAGTTCTTC.